This entry concerns a single TCR beta chain. This entry belongs to a study of T cell repertoires in ileal Crohn's disease. The V end lost 0 bases, the J end lost 1 base, and 15 bases lay between the germline ends. Germline CDR1 is SNHLY and CDR2 is FYNNEI. This CDR3 has 17 amino acids. Clones were sequenced by immunoSEQ multiplex PCR, and TCRdb holds only the in-frame ones, with some missing. The sample shows approximately 13,000 clones, over 60% of them seen only once. V usage is TRBV2 and J usage is TRBJ2-5, with TRBD2 as a possible D gene (6 bases). The sequenced material came from ileal tissue. The receptor was isolated from an adult with Crohn's disease. The CDR3 nucleotides are TGTGCCAGCAGTGAAGCGCTTCTCTTGGGGGGCCAAGAGACCCAGTACTTC. Its translation: CASSEALLLGGQETQYF. The full variable domain, with the rest looked up from reference TRBV2 and TRBJ2-5, is EPEVTQTPSHQVTQMGQEVILRCVPISNHLYFYWYRQILGQKVEFLVSFYNNEISEKSEIFDDQFSVERPDGSNFTLKIRSTKLEDSAMYFCASSEALLLGGQETQYFGPGTRLLVL.